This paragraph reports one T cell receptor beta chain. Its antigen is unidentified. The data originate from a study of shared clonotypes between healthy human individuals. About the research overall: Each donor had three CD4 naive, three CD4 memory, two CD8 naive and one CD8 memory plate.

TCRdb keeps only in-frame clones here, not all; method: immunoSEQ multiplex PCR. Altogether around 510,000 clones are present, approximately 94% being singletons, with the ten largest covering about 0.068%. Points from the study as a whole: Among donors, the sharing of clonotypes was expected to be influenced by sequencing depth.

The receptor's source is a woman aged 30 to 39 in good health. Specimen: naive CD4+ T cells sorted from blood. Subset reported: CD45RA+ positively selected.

For the CDR3, the DNA is TGTGCCACTCACACCGGTCCTGGCTACACCTTC. Amino acid sequence: CATHTGPGYTF. The rearrangement uses TRBV28 and TRBJ1-2, with D unresolved. The CDR3 is made up of 11 amino acids. The V end was cut by 10 bases, the J end by 7 bases, with 13 bases between. CDR1 and CDR2 (germline): MDHEN, SYDVKM.